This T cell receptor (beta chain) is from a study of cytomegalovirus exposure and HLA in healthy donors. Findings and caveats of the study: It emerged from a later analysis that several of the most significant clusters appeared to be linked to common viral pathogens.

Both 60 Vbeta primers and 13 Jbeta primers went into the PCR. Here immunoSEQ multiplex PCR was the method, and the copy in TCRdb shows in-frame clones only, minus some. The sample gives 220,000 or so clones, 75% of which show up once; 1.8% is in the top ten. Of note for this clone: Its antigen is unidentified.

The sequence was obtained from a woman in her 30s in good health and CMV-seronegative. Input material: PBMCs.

The CDR3 region is CASSEADRGRVQPQHF. In DNA, the CDR3 is TGTGCCAGCAGTGAAGCCGACAGGGGGCGCGTTCAGCCCCAGCATTTT. This chain joins TRBV6-1 and TRBJ1-5; 10 bases agree with TRBD1. The CDR3 is made up of 16 amino acids. V was clipped by 0 bases and J by 6 bases; unmatched bases: 5. Germline CDR1 reads MNHNS; CDR2 reads SASEGT.